This TCR beta chain was profiled in a study of cytomegalovirus exposure and HLA in healthy donors. The PCR used 60 Vbeta and 13 Jbeta primers. The table came from immunoSEQ multiplex PCR; TCRdb's copy has only in-frame clones and leaves some out. The sample lists 150,000 to 200,000 clones, 78% occurring once. Study results and caveats: Versus the 666-donor mean, an Asian-associated ancestry cluster reportedly showed fewer N-insertions in a later analysis. Presence/absence analyses assumed roughly uniform sequencing depth across donors, which may not hold.

With respect to this clone: Its antigen is as yet unknown.

The CDR3 is made up of 15 amino acids. Per the germline V gene, CDR1 is MDHEN and CDR2 is SYDVKM. V lost 5 bases and J lost 6; bases outside the gene matches: 11. The receptor was derived from a woman between 25 and 40 years old in good health and CMV-seropositive. The genes are TRBV28 and TRBJ2-3, with 7 bases that match TRBD1. Sequenced: PBMCs. The DNA of the CDR3 is TGTGCCAGCAGTACAGGGGCTCTCTCGTCCGATACGCAGTATTTT. Amino acids: CASSTGALSSDTQYF.